Listed below are T cell receptor beta chains from one sample, sequenced in a study of T cell responses to AZD1222 COVID-19 vaccine. Data came from immunoSEQ multiplex PCR; TCRdb stores just in-frame clones and leaves some out. In the table there are tens of thousands of clones, approximately 85% of which are singletons. This sample comprised peripheral blood, obtained 28 days after the second AZD1222 dose. The receptors derive from an adult who received the AZD1222 COVID-19 vaccine. Each CDR3 is given with its conserved first and last residue. Fields, in order: V gene, clone size, J gene, D gene, CDR3 DNA, CDR3 protein. D genes are given only for firm matches. Some rows mark clone size as missing; the rest say once, few, many or name a class of expanded clone.

v_gene: TRBV28; abundance: NA; j_gene: TRBJ1-3; d_gene: NA; CDR3nt: TGTGCCAGCAGTGCCTCTACAAGCTCTGGAAACACCATATATTTT; CDR3aa: CASSASTSSGNTIYF
v_gene: TRBV28; abundance: NA; j_gene: TRBJ2-7; d_gene: NA; CDR3nt: TGTGCCAGTGGGGGAGGTGGGTACGAGCAGTACTTC; CDR3aa: CASGGGGYEQYF
v_gene: TRBV7-2; abundance: NA; j_gene: TRBJ2-7; d_gene: NA; CDR3nt: TGTGCCAGCAGCTTACAGGGGAGGGGGGAGCAGTACTTC; CDR3aa: CASSLQGRGEQYF
v_gene: TRBV19; abundance: NA; j_gene: TRBJ1-1; d_gene: TRBD1; CDR3nt: TGTGCCAGTAGTTCGACAGGGATCAATGAAGCTTTCTTT; CDR3aa: CASSSTGINEAFF
v_gene: TRBV11-2; abundance: NA; j_gene: TRBJ2-7; d_gene: NA; CDR3nt: TGTGCCAGCAGCTTAGCGACGGGGAATTTCGGCAGCTCCTACGAGCAGTACTTC; CDR3aa: CASSLATGNFGSSYEQYF
v_gene: TRBV19; abundance: NA; j_gene: TRBJ1-2; d_gene: TRBD1; CDR3nt: TGTGCCAGTAGTCCAGGGGGAGGCTATGGCTACACCTTC; CDR3aa: CASSPGGGYGYTF
v_gene: TRBV7-2; abundance: NA; j_gene: TRBJ2-7; d_gene: NA; CDR3nt: TGTGCCAGCAGCTTAGCATCTAACGCAGCGTACTACGAGCAGTACTTC; CDR3aa: CASSLASNAAYYEQYF
v_gene: TRBV5-4; abundance: NA; j_gene: TRBJ2-5; d_gene: NA; CDR3nt: TGTGCCAGCAGCTTGGGACAGCCCTCCTTTGAGACCCAGTACTTC; CDR3aa: CASSLGQPSFETQYF
v_gene: TRBV12-3/TRBV12-4; abundance: NA; j_gene: TRBJ1-2; d_gene: NA; CDR3nt: TGTGCCAGCAGTTTAGGGGGGAGCTATGGCTACACCTTC; CDR3aa: CASSLGGSYGYTF
v_gene: TRBV5-1; abundance: NA; j_gene: TRBJ1-1; d_gene: TRBD1; CDR3nt: TGCGCCAGCAGTAGGGACAGTAACACTGAAGCTTTCTTT; CDR3aa: CASSRDSNTEAFF
v_gene: TRBV6-5; abundance: NA; j_gene: TRBJ1-1; d_gene: NA; CDR3nt: TGTGCCAGCGATAACCGACGGGACACTGAAGCTTTCTTT; CDR3aa: CASDNRRDTEAFF
v_gene: TRBV6-1; abundance: NA; j_gene: TRBJ1-1; d_gene: TRBD1; CDR3nt: TGTGCCAGCAGTGAACAGGGGGGAACTGAAGCTTTCTTT; CDR3aa: CASSEQGGTEAFF
v_gene: TRBV6-7; abundance: NA; j_gene: TRBJ1-5; d_gene: NA; CDR3nt: TGTGCCAGCAGTTCAGGAAAGCGCAATCAGCCCCAGCATTTT; CDR3aa: CASSSGKRNQPQHF
v_gene: TRBV12-3/TRBV12-4; abundance: NA; j_gene: TRBJ2-2; d_gene: NA; CDR3nt: TGTGCCAGCAGTTTCTGGGACACCGGGGAGCTGTTTTTT; CDR3aa: CASSFWDTGELFF
v_gene: TRBV6-5; abundance: NA; j_gene: TRBJ1-3; d_gene: NA; CDR3nt: TGTGCCAGCAGTTCGACAGAGGACTCTGGAAACACCATATATTTT; CDR3aa: CASSSTEDSGNTIYF
v_gene: TRBV28; abundance: NA; j_gene: TRBJ2-7; d_gene: TRBD1; CDR3nt: TGTGCCAGCAGTTTACGGGACAGGGAATACGAGCAGTACTTC; CDR3aa: CASSLRDREYEQYF
v_gene: TRBV19; abundance: few; j_gene: TRBJ2-7; d_gene: TRBD1; CDR3nt: TGTGCCAGTAGTATAACAGGGGGTTTCTCCGAGCAGTACTTC; CDR3aa: CASSITGGFSEQYF
v_gene: TRBV5-3; abundance: NA; j_gene: TRBJ1-2; d_gene: NA; CDR3nt: TGTGCCAGACGGGGACCCCGTCGCTATGGCTACACCTTC; CDR3aa: CARRGPRRYGYTF
v_gene: TRBV27; abundance: NA; j_gene: TRBJ1-2; d_gene: NA; CDR3nt: TGTGCCAGCAGTTTAGTTGTACAGGCCCTCTATGGCTACACCTTC; CDR3aa: CASSLVVQALYGYTF
v_gene: TRBV7-2; abundance: NA; j_gene: TRBJ2-1; d_gene: NA; CDR3nt: TGTGCCAGCAGCTTAGAGGGAGGCAATGAGCAGTTCTTC; CDR3aa: CASSLEGGNEQFF
v_gene: TRBV5-1; abundance: NA; j_gene: TRBJ2-5; d_gene: TRBD1; CDR3nt: TGCGCCAGCAGCTTGGGCGGGACAGGGCCGTACCAAGAGACCCAGTACTTC; CDR3aa: CASSLGGTGPYQETQYF
v_gene: TRBV6-2/TRBV6-3; abundance: NA; j_gene: TRBJ2-5; d_gene: TRBD2; CDR3nt: TGTGCCAGCAGTTACTCTACTAGCGACTTGGAGACCCAGTACTTC; CDR3aa: CASSYSTSDLETQYF
v_gene: TRBV9; abundance: NA; j_gene: TRBJ1-6; d_gene: NA; CDR3nt: TGTGCCAGCAGCCCAAGCTCCTATAATTCACCCCTCCACTTT; CDR3aa: CASSPSSYNSPLHF
v_gene: TRBV7-2; abundance: NA; j_gene: TRBJ2-5; d_gene: TRBD2; CDR3nt: TGTGCCAGCAGCTTAGTATGGACTAGTGGGACCCAGTACTTC; CDR3aa: CASSLVWTSGTQYF
v_gene: TRBV9; abundance: NA; j_gene: TRBJ2-1; d_gene: NA; CDR3nt: TGTGCCAGCAGCGTAGATGGGGCCTCACGGGCTGAGCAGTTCTTC; CDR3aa: CASSVDGASRAEQFF
v_gene: TRBV5-8; abundance: once; j_gene: TRBJ2-3; d_gene: NA; CDR3nt: TGTGCCAGCAGCTTGGTGCGGAGTAGCTACGATACGCAGTATTTT; CDR3aa: CASSLVRSSYDTQYF
v_gene: TRBV2; abundance: NA; j_gene: TRBJ2-1; d_gene: TRBD2; CDR3nt: TGTGCCAGCAGGGATGGACTAGCGGGGGGCAATGAGCAGTTCTTC; CDR3aa: CASRDGLAGGNEQFF
v_gene: TRBV5-1; abundance: NA; j_gene: TRBJ1-5; d_gene: TRBD1; CDR3nt: TGCGCCAGCAGCGGGATGAACAGGGGTCGGGATCAGCCCCAGCATTTT; CDR3aa: CASSGMNRGRDQPQHF
v_gene: TRBV29-1; abundance: NA; j_gene: TRBJ2-3; d_gene: NA; CDR3nt: TGCAGCACAGAGGGGGAACCATTCACAGATACGCAGTATTTT; CDR3aa: CSTEGEPFTDTQYF
v_gene: TRBV29-1; abundance: NA; j_gene: TRBJ2-1; d_gene: NA; CDR3nt: TGCAGCGCCCTTAGGCATGCCGAAATGGAGCAGTTCTTC; CDR3aa: CSALRHAEMEQFF
v_gene: TRBV3-1/TRBV3-2; abundance: NA; j_gene: TRBJ1-6; d_gene: NA; CDR3nt: TGTGCCAGCAGCCAAGTGTCAGGGTTAAGCTCCTATAATTCACCCCTCCACTTT; CDR3aa: CASSQVSGLSSYNSPLHF
v_gene: TRBV5-6; abundance: few; j_gene: TRBJ1-4; d_gene: TRBD1; CDR3nt: TGTGCCAGCAGCCAATACCGGGACAGGGGCTCTAATGAAAAACTGTTTTTT; CDR3aa: CASSQYRDRGSNEKLFF
v_gene: TRBV7-8; abundance: NA; j_gene: TRBJ2-2; d_gene: TRBD2; CDR3nt: TGTGCCAGCAGCTCCCGGGGGGTACCCACCGGGGAGCTGTTTTTT; CDR3aa: CASSSRGVPTGELFF
v_gene: TRBV4-1; abundance: NA; j_gene: TRBJ1-1; d_gene: NA; CDR3nt: TGCGCCAGCAGCCAAGAGGGGGCTGTGAACACTGAAGCTTTCTTT; CDR3aa: CASSQEGAVNTEAFF
v_gene: TRBV19; abundance: NA; j_gene: TRBJ2-3; d_gene: NA; CDR3nt: TGTGCCAGTAGTGGAGGAACAAGCCCAGATACGCAGTATTTT; CDR3aa: CASSGGTSPDTQYF
v_gene: TRBV3-1/TRBV3-2; abundance: NA; j_gene: TRBJ1-2; d_gene: NA; CDR3nt: TGTGCCAGCTCGGTAGGGCGCTATGGCTACACCTTC; CDR3aa: CASSVGRYGYTF
v_gene: TRBV5-6; abundance: NA; j_gene: TRBJ2-3; d_gene: NA; CDR3nt: TGTGCCAGCAGCCTCGGGTGGGATACGCAGTATTTT; CDR3aa: CASSLGWDTQYF
v_gene: TRBV27; abundance: NA; j_gene: TRBJ2-1; d_gene: TRBD1; CDR3nt: TGTGCCAGCAGATCCGGGACAGGGAGATTCAATGAGCAGTTCTTC; CDR3aa: CASRSGTGRFNEQFF
v_gene: TRBV7-8; abundance: NA; j_gene: TRBJ1-6; d_gene: NA; CDR3nt: TGTGCCAGCAGTTGGGCCAATGGCGGGGTTAATTCACCCCTCCACTTT; CDR3aa: CASSWANGGVNSPLHF
v_gene: TRBV7-9; abundance: NA; j_gene: TRBJ2-7; d_gene: TRBD1; CDR3nt: TGTGCCAGCAGCGTATCCAGACAGGGGGCTGGCGAGCAGTACTTC; CDR3aa: CASSVSRQGAGEQYF
v_gene: TRBV25-1; abundance: NA; j_gene: TRBJ2-3; d_gene: NA; CDR3nt: TGTGCCAGCAGTGACCTTTTATACTCTAGCACAGATACGCAGTATTTT; CDR3aa: CASSDLLYSSTDTQYF
v_gene: TRBV3-1/TRBV3-2; abundance: NA; j_gene: TRBJ1-1; d_gene: NA; CDR3nt: TGTGCCAGCAGCCAAGGAGGGAGCACTGAAGCTTTCTTT; CDR3aa: CASSQGGSTEAFF
v_gene: TRBV10-1; abundance: NA; j_gene: TRBJ2-5; d_gene: NA; CDR3nt: TGCGCCAGCAGTGAGTCAGGGGACGTGGAGACCCAGTACTTC; CDR3aa: CASSESGDVETQYF
v_gene: TRBV25-1; abundance: NA; j_gene: TRBJ1-5; d_gene: NA; CDR3nt: TGTGCCAGCAGTGCTGGGTCTTATCAGCCCCAGCATTTT; CDR3aa: CASSAGSYQPQHF
v_gene: TRBV28; abundance: NA; j_gene: TRBJ1-1; d_gene: TRBD1; CDR3nt: TGTGCCAGCGACACTACTGGACAGGGGTTCACTGAAGCTTTCTTT; CDR3aa: CASDTTGQGFTEAFF
v_gene: TRBV6-5; abundance: NA; j_gene: TRBJ1-1; d_gene: TRBD1; CDR3nt: TGTGCCAGCATTGGACAGGGGTCTCCTGAAGCTTTCTTT; CDR3aa: CASIGQGSPEAFF
v_gene: TRBV12-3/TRBV12-4; abundance: NA; j_gene: TRBJ2-7; d_gene: NA; CDR3nt: TGTGCCAGCAGTTTAGTTGTAGGGGGCGAGCAGTACTTC; CDR3aa: CASSLVVGGEQYF
v_gene: TRBV10-1; abundance: NA; j_gene: TRBJ1-3; d_gene: NA; CDR3nt: TGCGCCAGCAGTGAGCCCAATTCGGGAACCCTCGGGAATGGAAACACCATATATTTT; CDR3aa: CASSEPNSGTLGNGNTIYF
v_gene: TRBV12-3/TRBV12-4; abundance: once; j_gene: TRBJ2-2; d_gene: NA; CDR3nt: TGTGCCAGCAGTTTGGGGACAGGGGAGCTGTTTTTT; CDR3aa: CASSLGTGELFF
v_gene: TRBV18; abundance: once; j_gene: TRBJ1-1; d_gene: NA; CDR3nt: TGTGCCAGCTCACCAACCTCTAGTCAGGGAATCTGGTCCGGAACTGAAGCTTTCTTT; CDR3aa: CASSPTSSQGIWSGTEAFF
v_gene: TRBV5-1; abundance: NA; j_gene: TRBJ2-7; d_gene: NA; CDR3nt: TGCGCCAGCAGCTTACGAAACGGTCCCTACGAGCAGTACTTC; CDR3aa: CASSLRNGPYEQYF
v_gene: TRBV12-3/TRBV12-4; abundance: NA; j_gene: TRBJ2-7; d_gene: TRBD1; CDR3nt: TGTGCCAGCAGAAAGGACAGGCCCTACGAGCAGTACTTC; CDR3aa: CASRKDRPYEQYF
v_gene: TRBV4-1; abundance: NA; j_gene: TRBJ1-6; d_gene: TRBD1; CDR3nt: TGCGCCAGCAGCCAAGAACTGGGACAGGGGGCGATTAATTCACCCCTCCACTTT; CDR3aa: CASSQELGQGAINSPLHF
v_gene: TRBV18; abundance: NA; j_gene: TRBJ2-5; d_gene: TRBD1; CDR3nt: TGTGCCAGCTCACCCCTAAGGGACAGGGGGCGAGAGACCCAGTACTTC; CDR3aa: CASSPLRDRGRETQYF
v_gene: TRBV5-1; abundance: NA; j_gene: TRBJ2-1; d_gene: NA; CDR3nt: TGCGCCAGCAGCCCCGGAGGTGGAACATTCTCCTACAATGAGCAGTTCTTC; CDR3aa: CASSPGGGTFSYNEQFF
v_gene: TRBV28; abundance: once; j_gene: TRBJ2-5; d_gene: TRBD2; CDR3nt: TGTGCCAGCAGTTCTAGCGGGGGCTGGGAGACCCAGTACTTC; CDR3aa: CASSSSGGWETQYF
v_gene: TRBV9; abundance: NA; j_gene: TRBJ1-4; d_gene: TRBD1; CDR3nt: TGTGCCAGCAGCGCGACAGGGGGAAATGAAAAACTGTTTTTT; CDR3aa: CASSATGGNEKLFF
v_gene: TRBV25-1; abundance: NA; j_gene: TRBJ2-2; d_gene: NA; CDR3nt: TGTGCCAGCAGTGAAAAATTCGGCAGCAACACCGGGGAGCTGTTTTTT; CDR3aa: CASSEKFGSNTGELFF
v_gene: TRBV5-1; abundance: NA; j_gene: TRBJ1-1; d_gene: NA; CDR3nt: TGCGCCAGCAGCTTGGGGACCGGGTCCACTGAAGCTTTCTTT; CDR3aa: CASSLGTGSTEAFF
v_gene: TRBV28; abundance: NA; j_gene: TRBJ1-6; d_gene: TRBD1; CDR3nt: TGTGCCAGCAGTTTAGCCAGGGGGGTTAGTTCACCCCTCCACTTT; CDR3aa: CASSLARGVSSPLHF